This TCR beta chain was found in a study of PD-L1 blockade in urothelial cancer. Looking at the study overall: Median blood clonality was roughly 0.078, with tens of thousands of unique TCRs.

Germline lookup yields CDR1 MNHNS and CDR2 SASEGT. The CDR3 is 14 amino acids. V shed 5 bases and J shed 8 bases, with 18 bases lying between them. Here immunoSEQ multiplex PCR was the method, and the copy in TCRdb shows in-frame clones only, minus some. The sample shows fewer than 30,000 clones, 84% of them seen only once. Sample time point: peripheral blood 6 weeks after treatment start. All patients handed over anywhere from 1 to 8 samples, pretreatment and on-treatment. The chain couples TRBV6-1 to TRBJ1-2; D unresolved. This TCR was sampled from a man between 65 and 85 years old with urothelial cancer. Sequencing was performed on PBMCs, taken around atezolizumab (anti-PD-L1) treatment. For the CDR3, the DNA is TGTGCCAGCAGTTCATGGGAGGACGGTATCGGCTACACCTTC. Encoded protein: CASSSWEDGIGYTF.